This T cell receptor beta chain was captured by sequencing in a study of CD8 T cells in ankylosing spondylitis. Findings and caveats of the study: Disease-linked clones were reportedly significantly enriched in matched ankylosing spondylitis synovial fluid. What appeared characteristic of ankylosing spondylitis blood was a TCR beta motif of fewer than ten highly homologous variants.

Trimming removed 1 base from V and 2 bases from J, with 18 bases in between. Germline V CDR1 and CDR2: MGHRA, YSYEKL. The CDR3 sequence is 17 residues long. This clonotype was counted only a few times. The antigen is not known. Generation of TCR beta libraries employed quantitative 5'-RACE incorporating molecular barcodes. TCRdb itself ran the 5' RACE reads through MiXCR, one entry per CDR3 protein. The sample consists of under 950,000 distinct CDR3 sequences, around 17% of them appearing once. Sequenced material: blood, either unsorted or a sorted T cell fraction (not recorded which). The sequence was collected from a male donor with ankylosing spondylitis. V is TRBV4-1 and J is TRBJ2-7; possibly TRBD1 or TRBD2 for D (5 bases each). CDR3 in DNA: TGCGCCAGCAGCCAAGGGGACGGGCTCCGAGGGGCCTACGAGCAGTACTTC. It is translated as CASSQGDGLRGAYEQYF.